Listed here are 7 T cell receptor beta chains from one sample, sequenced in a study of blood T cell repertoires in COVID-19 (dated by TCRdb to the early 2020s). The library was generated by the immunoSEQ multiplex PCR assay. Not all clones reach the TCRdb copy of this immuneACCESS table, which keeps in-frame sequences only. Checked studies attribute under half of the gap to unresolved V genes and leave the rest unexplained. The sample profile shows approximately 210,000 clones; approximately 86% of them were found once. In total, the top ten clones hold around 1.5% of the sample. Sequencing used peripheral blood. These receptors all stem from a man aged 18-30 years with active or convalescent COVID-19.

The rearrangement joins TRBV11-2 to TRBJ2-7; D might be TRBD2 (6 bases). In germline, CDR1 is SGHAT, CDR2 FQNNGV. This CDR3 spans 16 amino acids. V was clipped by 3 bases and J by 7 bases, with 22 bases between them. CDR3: CASSFYLRAQGGEQYF. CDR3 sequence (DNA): TGTGCCAGCAGCTTTTACCTCCGGGCCCAAGGAGGGGAGCAGTACTTC.

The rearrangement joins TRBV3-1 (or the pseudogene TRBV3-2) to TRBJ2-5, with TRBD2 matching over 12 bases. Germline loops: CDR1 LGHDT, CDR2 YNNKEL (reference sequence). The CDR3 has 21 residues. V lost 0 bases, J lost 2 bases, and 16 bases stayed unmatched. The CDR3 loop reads CASSQERGSGLAGGGQETQYF. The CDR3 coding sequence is TGTGCCAGCAGCCAAGAGAGAGGAAGTGGGCTAGCGGGAGGGGGACAAGAGACCCAGTACTTC.

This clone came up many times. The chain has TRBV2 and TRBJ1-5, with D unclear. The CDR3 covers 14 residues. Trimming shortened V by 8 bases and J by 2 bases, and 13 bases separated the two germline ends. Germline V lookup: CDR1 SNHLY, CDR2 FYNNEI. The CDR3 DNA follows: TGTGCCAGCTATGAGGGCGTCGGCAATCAGCCCCAGCATTTT. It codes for CASYEGVGNQPQHF. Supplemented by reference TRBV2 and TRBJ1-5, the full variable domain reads EPEVTQTPSHQVTQMGQEVILRCVPISNHLYFYWYRQILGQKVEFLVSFYNNEISEKSEIFDDQFSVERPDGSNFTLKIRSTKLEDSAMYFCASYEGVGNQPQHFGDGTRLSIL.

The CDR3 DNA reads as TGTGCCAGCAGTTACTCCTATTTCGGGGAGCTGTTTTTT. Its protein is CASSYSYFGELFF. V and J are TRBV6-5 and TRBJ2-2; the D is unclear. The germline CDR1 and CDR2 sequences are MNHEY and SVGAGI. This CDR3 has 13 amino acids. The germline V and J ends were trimmed by 0 bases and 7 bases, with 6 bases remaining between them.

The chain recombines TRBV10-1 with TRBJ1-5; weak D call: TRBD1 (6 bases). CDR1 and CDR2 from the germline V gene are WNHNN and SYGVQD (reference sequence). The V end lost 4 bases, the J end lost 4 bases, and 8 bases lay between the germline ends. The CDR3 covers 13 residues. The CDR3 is CASSATGNQPQHF. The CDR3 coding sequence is TGCGCCAGCAGTGCCACAGGGAATCAGCCCCAGCATTTT.

The chain's CDR3 is CASSPTTGVNSPLHF. CDR3 bases: TGTGCCAGCAGCCCAACGACAGGGGTAAATTCACCCCTCCACTTT. The chain uses TRBV5-4 and TRBJ1-6; 8 positions match TRBD1. With V trimmed by 4 bases and J by 7 bases, 7 bases remained unmatched. CDR1 is SGHNT and CDR2 is YYREEE in the germline V gene (reference sequence). This CDR3 has 15 residues.

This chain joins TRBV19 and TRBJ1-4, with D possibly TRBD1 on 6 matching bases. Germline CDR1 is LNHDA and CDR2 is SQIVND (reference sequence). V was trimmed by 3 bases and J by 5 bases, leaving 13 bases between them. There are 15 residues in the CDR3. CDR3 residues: CASSIDRPGNEKLFF. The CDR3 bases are TGTGCCAGTAGTATTGACAGGCCAGGCAATGAAAAACTGTTTTTT. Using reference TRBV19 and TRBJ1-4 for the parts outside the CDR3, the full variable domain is DGGITQSPKYLFRKEGQNVTLSCEQNLNHDAMYWYRQDPGQGLRLIYYSQIVNDFQKGDIAEGYSVSREKKESFPLTVTSAQKNPTAFYLCASSIDRPGNEKLFFGSGTQLSVL.